This TCR beta chain was recovered during a study of cytomegalovirus exposure and HLA in healthy donors. This clone was counted only a few times. What it binds is unknown. 13 Jbeta primers and 60 Vbeta primers were used for the PCR. Data came from immunoSEQ multiplex PCR; TCRdb stores just in-frame clones and leaves some out. The sample carries 150,000 to 200,000 clones, approximately 80% recorded once. Between the trimmed V and J ends, which lost 3 bases and 4 bases, there was a span of 10 bases. Looked up from germline, CDR1 is SGDLS and CDR2 is YYNGEE. The CDR3 is made up of 13 amino acids. Nominally healthy donors provided the samples, though records likely missed some immune exposures. Broader study findings: In a later analysis, common viral pathogens appeared linked to several of the most significant clusters. Most observed TCR sequences were rare, whereas some public TCRs were detected in many donors.

The TCR originated in a woman between 25 and 40 years old in good health and CMV-seronegative. The genes are TRBV9 and TRBJ1-1, with D unclear. What was sequenced was PBMCs. In DNA, the CDR3 is TGTGCCAGCAGCGGACTTCAGAGCACTGAAGCTTTCTTT. This encodes CASSGLQSTEAFF.